The clone carrying this TCR beta chain was recorded only once. This record belongs to a study of blood T cell repertoires in COVID-19. Study overall: The samples span acute and convalescent COVID-19 from the United States, Italy and Spain. T cells, B-cell-depleted T cells, or PBMCs provided the cDNA or gDNA that served as material.

Trimming removed 2 bases at V and 1 base at J, with 10 bases between. The germline V gene encodes CDR1 SEHNR and CDR2 FQNEAQ (reference sequence). CDR3 length: 15 amino acids. In the authors' workflow: Researchers report that nucleated cell counts were estimated from reference gene primer amplification. Some clones are missing from TCRdb's copy, which holds only in-frame ones; the method was immunoSEQ multiplex PCR. V and J calls and clone size are copied from that table; D and trimming were computed from the DNA. The table has around 39,000 clones, 86% seen once; the top ten hold under 9%. The chain uses TRBV7-9 and TRBJ2-3; no definite D call. The TCR originated in a man between 60 and 75 years old with active COVID-19. Sequencing was done on a sample of peripheral blood. The CDR3 loop is CASSLIYSGTDTQYF. Written as DNA, the CDR3 is TGTGCCAGCAGCTTAATATATTCGGGCACAGATACGCAGTATTTT.